The T cell receptor beta chain described here comes from a study of blood T cell repertoires in COVID-19. Study background: Researchers got acute and convalescent COVID-19 samples from the United States, Italy and Spain. The analysed material was cDNA or gDNA that came from T cells, B-cell-depleted T cells, or PBMCs.

Here immunoSEQ multiplex PCR was the method, and the copy in TCRdb shows in-frame clones only, minus some. The sample lists 200,000 to 250,000 clones, about four fifths occurring once. Two negative PCRs, clearance, or symptom resolution were required of recovered Cohort 3 donors. CDR3 size: 12 residues. Trimming shortened V by 6 bases and J by 8 bases, and 16 bases separated the two germline ends. The germline gives CDR1 SQVTM, CDR2 ANQGSEA. V gene TRBV29-1 combines with J gene TRBJ1-2; D gene unclear. The sample comprised PBMCs or T cells enriched from blood (not recorded which). This sequence originates from a man aged 55-75 years who had recovered from COVID-19. CDR3 DNA: TGCAGCGTGCAAGGGAGTACGCGGGGCTACACCTTC. This translates into CSVQGSTRGYTF.